This T cell receptor (beta chain) is from a study of regulatory T cells in long-lasting Graves disease. At the level of the study: In persistent Graves' disease, antithyroid drugs had been taken for over 5 years and TSH receptor antibodies stayed positive.

This clonotype was seen more than once but under ten times. The antigen remains undetermined. The CDR3 has 14 residues. Trimming stripped 7 bases from V and 8 bases from J, with 20 bases between. CDR1 and CDR2 from the germline V gene are MNHNS and SASEGT. Time point defined: persistent/refractory GD, antithyroid drugs over 5 years with positive TRAb. TCR sequences were obtained from RNA taken from PBMCs. Staff took around 9.7 milliliters of peripheral blood and put it into EDTA tubes. TCR beta libraries were built with iRepertoire HTBI primers and Arm-PCR of CDR3 regions. TCRdb redid the calling of the multiplex PCR reads with MiXCR, one entry per CDR3 protein. Counted here are a few hundred thousand distinct CDR3 sequences, roughly 21% occurring once; the ten biggest clones make up roughly 7.1%. General observations from the study: Persistent disease preferred TRBV28, TRBJ1-2 and TRBJ2-5.

The material was peripheral blood mononuclear cells (PBMCs), obtained when the disease was refractory, from a patient treated with antithyroid drugs. The chain has TRBV6-1 and TRBJ1-2; TRBD1 is a possible D gene (5 bases). This sequence was found in a female donor with Graves disease. CDR3 residues: CASNEGSSVGGYTF. In nucleotides, the CDR3 is TGTGCCAGCAATGAGGGGAGTTCAGTCGGGGGCTACACCTTC.